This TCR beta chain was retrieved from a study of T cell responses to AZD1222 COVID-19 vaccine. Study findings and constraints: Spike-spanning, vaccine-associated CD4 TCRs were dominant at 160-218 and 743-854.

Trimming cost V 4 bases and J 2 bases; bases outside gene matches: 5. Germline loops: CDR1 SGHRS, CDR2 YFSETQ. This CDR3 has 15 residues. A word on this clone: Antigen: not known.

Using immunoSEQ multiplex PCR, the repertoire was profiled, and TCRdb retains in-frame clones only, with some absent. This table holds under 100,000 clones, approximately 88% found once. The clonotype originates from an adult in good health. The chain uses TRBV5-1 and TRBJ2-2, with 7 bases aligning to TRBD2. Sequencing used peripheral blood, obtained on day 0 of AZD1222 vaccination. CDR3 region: CASSPSGTNTGELFF. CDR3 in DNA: TGCGCCAGCAGCCCTAGCGGAACCAACACCGGGGAGCTGTTTTTT.